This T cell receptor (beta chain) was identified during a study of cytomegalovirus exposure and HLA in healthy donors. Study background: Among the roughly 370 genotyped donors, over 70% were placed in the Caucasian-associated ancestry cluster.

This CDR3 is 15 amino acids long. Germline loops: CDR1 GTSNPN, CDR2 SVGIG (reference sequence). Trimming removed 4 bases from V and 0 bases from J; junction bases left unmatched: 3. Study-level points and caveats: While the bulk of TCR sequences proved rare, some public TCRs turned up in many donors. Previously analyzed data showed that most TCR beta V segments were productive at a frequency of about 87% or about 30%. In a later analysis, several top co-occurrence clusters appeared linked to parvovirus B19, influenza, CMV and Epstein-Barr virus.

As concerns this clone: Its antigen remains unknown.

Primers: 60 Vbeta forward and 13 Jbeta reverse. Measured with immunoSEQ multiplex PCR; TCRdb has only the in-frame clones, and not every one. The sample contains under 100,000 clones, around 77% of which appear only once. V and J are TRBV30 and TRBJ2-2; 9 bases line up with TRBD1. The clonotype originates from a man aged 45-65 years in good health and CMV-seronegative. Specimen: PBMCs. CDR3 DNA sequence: TGTGCCTGGAAAGGACAGGGGACGAACACCGGGGAGCTGTTTTTT. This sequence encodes CAWKGQGTNTGELFF.